The clone carrying this T cell receptor (beta chain) was counted a few times. Its antigen is not identified. Per the germline V gene, CDR1 is SGHTA and CDR2 is FQGTGA. This CDR3 contains 13 residues. V was pared by 0 bases and J by 3 bases, with 5 bases between. The source of the sample is a study of T cells after yellow fever vaccination. Study results and limitations: Weaker in magnitude, the secondary response showed a faster peak on day 5 versus 15. Researchers cautioned that FACS-sorted repertoires could harbor abundant clonotypes contaminating from the bulk population. CD4 and CD8 compartments shared a small share of clonotypes. The booster response re-showed most primary clones: about 96% CD4, roughly 91% CD8.

TCRdb used MiXCR to reprocess the 5' RACE reads, holding one entry per CDR3 protein. Of 400,000 or so distinct CDR3 sequences listed, roughly 10% are singletons. The chain couples TRBV7-3 to TRBJ1-2; D is uncertain. The receptor comes from a man between 18 and 29 years old who received the YFV17D yellow fever vaccine. The specimen was PBMCs, collected on the day of the first yellow fever vaccination. The CDR3 is CASSLTVDYGYTF. In DNA, the CDR3 is TGTGCCAGCAGCTTAACAGTGGACTATGGCTACACCTTC.